Each of the 20 T cell receptor beta chains below was sequenced from the same sample in a study of cytomegalovirus exposure and HLA in healthy donors (dated by TCRdb to 2017 to 2019). The library was generated by the immunoSEQ multiplex PCR assay. TCRdb limited this immuneACCESS table to in-frame rearrangements with V and J called. A share of clones is missing; checked studies link under half to unresolved V genes, and the rest is unexplained. The sample contains roughly 98,000 clones, roughly 87% of them found a single time. The biggest ten clones account for 6% to 6.5% of the sample. The sample was PBMCs. These receptors were obtained from a man aged 18 to 29 in good health and CMV-seropositive.

The J gene is TRBJ2-3, the V gene TRBV4-2; 8 bases map to TRBD2. Germline CDR1 reads LGHNA; CDR2 reads YNFKEQ. J lost 4 bases, V lost 0 bases, and 12 bases had no gene match. The CDR3 spans 18 residues. This CDR3 reads CASSQDFWSGGPPDTQYF. The DNA for the CDR3 is TGTGCCAGCAGCCAAGATTTCTGGAGCGGGGGTCCCCCAGATACGCAGTATTTT.

CDR3 bases: TGTGCCAGCAGCCTGGGACTAGCGGGGGGGAATACGCAGTATTTT. It is translated as CASSLGLAGGNTQYF. The chain is built from TRBV9 and TRBJ2-3; 16 positions match TRBD2. CDR3 length equals 15 residues. Germline CDR1 is SGDLS and CDR2 is YYNGEE. V was pared by 4 bases and J by 7 bases, with 3 bases of the junction left unmatched.

V is TRBV19 and J is TRBJ2-1; TRBD1 matches at 9 bases. Trimming at V came to 2 bases and at J to 7 bases, leaving 3 bases not matched to a gene. Germline V gene sequence: CDR1 LNHDA, CDR2 SQIVND (reference sequence). The length of the CDR3 is 14 residues. CDR3 loop: CASSIRQGGNEQFF. In DNA form, the CDR3 reads TGTGCCAGTAGTATAAGACAGGGGGGGAATGAGCAGTTCTTC.

V gene TRBV13 combines with J gene TRBJ2-5, with D possibly being TRBD2 (6 bases). The CDR3 consists of 15 residues. Trimming took off 1 base at V and 7 bases at J, with 16 bases between the two ends. Germline values: CDR1 PRHDT, CDR2 FYEKMQ (reference sequence). CDR3 loop: CASSLAGSGLRTQYF. The CDR3 DNA is TGTGCCAGCAGCTTAGCCGGGAGTGGTCTTAGGACCCAGTACTTC. The entire variable domain, with the rest obtained from reference TRBV13 and TRBJ2-5, is as follows: AAGVIQSPRHLIKEKRETATLKCYPIPRHDTVYWYQQGPGQDPQFLISFYEKMQSDKGSIPDRFSAQQFSDYHSELNMSSLELGDSALYFCASSLAGSGLRTQYFGPGTRLLVL.

The rearrangement uses TRBV5-6 and TRBJ2-7; 13 positions agree with TRBD2. CDR3 length: 17 residues. Losses at the gene ends were 4 bases for V and 2 bases for J; bases not matched to a gene: 9. Germline CDR1 reads SGHDT; CDR2 reads YYEEEE. In DNA, the CDR3 is TGTGCCAGCAGCCTGGGACTAGCGGGGATCCGGGCCTACGAGCAGTACTTC. Translated: CASSLGLAGIRAYEQYF.

This clone occurred a few times. The chain combines TRBV13 with TRBJ1-6, with D possibly matching TRBD1 (5 bases). V lost 0 bases and J lost 5, with 5 bases in between. The CDR3 runs to 14 residues. Germline CDR1 is PRHDT and CDR2 is FYEKMQ (reference sequence). The CDR3 sequence: CASSLGRDNSPLHF. The CDR3 nucleotides are TGTGCCAGCAGCTTAGGCAGGGATAATTCACCCCTCCACTTT.

V is TRBV7-3 and J is TRBJ2-7, with 14 bases lining up with TRBD2. Looked up from germline, CDR1 is SGHTA and CDR2 is FQGTGA. The length of the CDR3 is 15 residues. V was clipped by 4 bases and J by 5 bases; unmatched bases: 4. The CDR3 bases are TGTGCCAGCAGCTCGTCGGGACTAGCGGGAGACGAGCAGTACTTC. Its translation is CASSSSGLAGDEQYF.

This chain connects TRBV27 to TRBJ2-7; D remains unclear. The CDR3 length is 13 residues. From germline, CDR1 is MNHEY and CDR2 SMNVEV (reference sequence). Trimming removed 4 bases from V and 3 bases from J, with 10 bases in between. Here the CDR3 reads CASSSSSYYEQYF. CDR3 DNA: TGTGCCAGCAGTTCGTCGAGTTACTACGAGCAGTACTTC.

The chain has TRBV7-9 and TRBJ2-2; D is perhaps TRBD1 (6 bases). The CDR3 runs 17 residues. Germline V CDR1 and CDR2: SEHNR, FQNEAQ (reference sequence). The germline V and J ends were trimmed by 1 base and 0 bases, with 12 bases remaining between them. In DNA form, the CDR3 reads TGTGCCAGCAGCTTAGTTCGTCAGGGGACGAACACCGGGGAGCTGTTTTTT. Its translation is CASSLVRQGTNTGELFF.

V is TRBV18 and J is TRBJ2-7; weak D call: TRBD1 (6 bases). With 7 bases removed from V and 1 base from J, the gap between germline ends came to 17 bases. This CDR3 has 15 amino acids. Germline V lookup: CDR1 KGHSH, CDR2 LQKENI. CDR3 in amino acids: CASLKAQGMSYEQYF. CDR3 DNA: TGTGCCAGCTTAAAGGCGCAGGGGATGTCCTACGAGCAGTACTTC.

This clone was seen only a few times. V usage is TRBV4-1 and J usage is TRBJ1-2, with TRBD1 as a possible D gene (5 bases). This CDR3 region has 15 residues. V shed 0 bases and J shed 2 bases, with 10 bases lying between them. Germline loops: CDR1 MGHRA, CDR2 YSYEKL. The CDR3 here is CASSQEGRANYGYTF. CDR3 coding DNA: TGCGCCAGCAGCCAAGAAGGCAGGGCAAACTATGGCTACACCTTC.

This chain connects TRBV5-1 to TRBJ2-5; 13 bases line up with TRBD2. The V and J ends lost 0 bases and 1 base, in that order; junction bases with no gene match: 0. CDR1 is SGHRS, CDR2 YFSETQ, per germline. The CDR3 length is 16 residues. The CDR3 DNA reads as TGCGCCAGCAGCTTGGGGACTAGCGGGGGCCAAGAGACCCAGTACTTC. This sequence encodes CASSLGTSGGQETQYF.

V and J are TRBV27 and TRBJ2-1, with 10 bases matching TRBD2. CDR3 size: 14 residues. Germline CDR1 MNHEY, CDR2 SMNVEV (reference sequence). J gave up 10 bases and V 6 bases, and 9 bases lay outside the gene matches. CDR3 DNA: TGTGCCAGCAGCCCTACCCCGGGACTAGCGGAGCAGTTCTTC. Translation gives CASSPTPGLAEQFF.

This chain links TRBV29-1 with TRBJ1-4; D might be TRBD1 (5 bases). There are 11 residues in the CDR3. Trimming took 4 bases from V and 6 from J, leaving 6 bases between them. Germline V lookup: CDR1 SQVTM, CDR2 ANQGSEA. CDR3 region: CSVGRDEKLFF. In DNA form, the CDR3 reads TGCAGCGTTGGCAGGGATGAAAAACTGTTTTTT.

The V and J genes are TRBV2 and TRBJ1-2; TRBD1 aligns across 8 bases. The germline gives CDR1 SNHLY, CDR2 FYNNEI. The V segment lost 4 bases and the J segment 3 bases; nucleotides outside the gene matches: 4. The CDR3 runs 14 residues. The CDR3 protein is CASSVTGGDYGYTF. DNA for the CDR3: TGTGCCAGCAGTGTAACAGGGGGTGACTATGGCTACACCTTC.

The chain joins TRBV28 to TRBJ2-7; D is perhaps TRBD2 (7 bases). Germline CDR1 reads MDHEN; CDR2 reads SYDVKM. The CDR3 consists of 13 residues. The ends were cut back, 8 bases at V and 7 bases at J, with 18 bases in the middle. The CDR3 bases are TGTGCCAGCGGCCGGGGGGCTTTGGGAGAGCAGTACTTC. This gives the protein CASGRGALGEQYF.

The chain couples TRBV2 to TRBJ1-1; 8 bases are shared with TRBD1. The CDR3 extends over 14 amino acids. Germline CDR1 and CDR2: SNHLY and FYNNEI. With V trimmed by 7 bases and J by 6 bases, 10 bases remained unmatched. Here the CDR3 reads CASMGRGPLAEAFF. The CDR3 coding sequence is TGTGCCAGCATGGGCAGGGGGCCCTTAGCTGAAGCTTTCTTT.

This clone showed up just once. The chain recombines TRBV15 with TRBJ1-2; D unclear. The CDR3 loop spans 14 amino acids. V was trimmed by 3 bases and J by 8 bases, leaving 16 bases between them. Germline V lookup: CDR1 LNHNV, CDR2 YYDKDF (reference sequence). CDR3 DNA: TGTGCCACCAGCAGTCATCGGCAGTCGGAGGGCTACACCTTC. It translates to CATSSHRQSEGYTF.

The J gene is TRBJ2-2, the V gene TRBV9; TRBD2 is a possible D gene (5 bases). Trimming took off 4 bases at V and 0 bases at J, with 19 bases between the two ends. The CDR3 is 18 residues long. From germline, CDR1 is SGDLS and CDR2 YYNGEE. CDR3 in amino acids: CASSPRVGAPTNTGELFF. The CDR3 DNA reads TGTGCCAGCAGCCCGAGGGTAGGTGCACCCACGAACACCGGGGAGCTGTTTTTT.

J is TRBJ2-5 and V is TRBV4-2; D gene unclear. This CDR3 spans 13 amino acids. Germline loops: CDR1 LGHNA, CDR2 YNFKEQ. Trimming removed 3 bases from V and 5 bases from J, with 10 bases in between. The DNA for the CDR3 is TGTGCCAGCAGCCAGGCGGAAACCGAGACCCAGTACTTC. Amino acids: CASSQAETETQYF.